The 20 T cell receptor beta chains in this list originate from one sample, sequenced in a study of CXCR3-negative and CXCR3-positive naive CD8 T cells. Study outcomes and limitations: CXCR3-negative naive cells had less hydrophobic TRB CDR3s than did CXCR3-positive naive cells.

These receptors have no identified antigens. Carrying UMI labels, the TRB cDNA libraries were prepared through 5' RACE. TCRdb re-called the 5' RACE reads and shows each CDR3 protein once, DNA omitted. The table lists 150,000 to 170,000 distinct CDR3 sequences. Sequenced sample: naive CXCR3+ CD8+ T cells from blood. Described subset: CD45RO-CCR7+CD27+CD95- naive CD8+ T cells expressing CXCR3 (TNR3+). The source is a human donor in good health. Some clones in this sample may be carry-over from other donors' samples.

Here the CDR3 reads CASSPTGQGGEKLFF. The chain uses TRBV9 and TRBJ1-4; the TCRdb D gene call, TRBD1, has no DNA to confirm it. The CDR3 sequence is 15 residues long. The germline V gene has CDR1 SGDLS and CDR2 YYNGEE.

The chain employs TRBV25-1 and TRBJ2-6. CDR3 length: 18 amino acids. Per the germline V gene, CDR1 is MGHDK and CDR2 is SYGVNS. The CDR3 region is CASSDERATYSGANVLTF.

J is TRBJ1-2 and V is TRBV14. In germline, CDR1 is SGHDN, CDR2 FVKESK. The CDR3 length is 15 residues. The CDR3 sequence: CASSQEQNEVHGYTF.

The chain has TRBV5-5 and TRBJ1-1. There are 11 residues in the CDR3. CDR1 and CDR2 (germline): SGHKS, YYEKEE (reference sequence). Here the CDR3 reads CASSLAFEAFF.

V usage is TRBV4-3 and J usage is TRBJ2-1; TCRdb reports TRBD1, a call that lacks DNA to check it against. The CDR3 has 18 residues. Per the germline V gene, CDR1 is LGHNA and CDR2 is YSLEER. The CDR3 loop reads CASSQADHGQGSYNEQFF.

The chain couples TRBV13 to TRBJ2-1; TCRdb's D call of TRBD2 is untestable without DNA. Germline values: CDR1 PRHDT, CDR2 FYEKMQ (reference sequence). This CDR3 contains 16 residues. The chain's CDR3 is CASSLPAGRPYNEQFF.

The genes are TRBV29-1 and TRBJ2-5; TCRdb returns TRBD1, unconfirmable since there is no DNA. CDR3 size: 14 residues. Germline V gives CDR1 SQVTM, CDR2 ANQGSEA. CDR3 loop: CSVEDRGEWETQYF.

CDR3 amino acids: CASSPGSNGGNEQFF. The J gene is TRBJ2-1, the V gene TRBV4-1; lacking DNA, the TRBD1 call made by TCRdb goes unchecked. The CDR3 sequence is 15 residues long. From germline, CDR1 is MGHRA and CDR2 YSYEKL.

Here the CDR3 reads CASSTRDRRRGNEQFF. J is TRBJ2-1 and V is TRBV12-3 or TRBV12-4; TCRdb lists TRBD1, though no DNA is available to test this call. The CDR3 runs 16 residues.

The V gene is TRBV27, the J gene TRBJ2-7; no DNA is available, so the TRBD2 call from TCRdb remains unchecked. From germline, CDR1 is MNHEY and CDR2 SMNVEV (reference sequence). The CDR3 covers 14 residues. CDR3: CASSPDGETYEQYF.

J is TRBJ1-1 and V is TRBV5-1; the D call of TRBD1 rests on TCRdb alone, since no DNA is present to check it. This CDR3 has 15 residues. The germline CDR1 and CDR2 sequences are SGHRS and YFSETQ. The CDR3 is CASSPRQGLNTEAFF.

The rearrangement uses TRBV7-9 and TRBJ1-1; TCRdb indicates TRBD1, and absent DNA this call remains unverified. This CDR3 region has 14 residues. The V gene's germline CDR1 is SEHNR and CDR2 FQNEAQ (reference sequence). The CDR3 sequence is CASSPGQGFTEAFF.

This chain uses TRBV10-1 with TRBJ2-7; as DNA is missing, the TRBD1 call by TCRdb cannot be tested. This CDR3 has 13 amino acids. The germline V gene has CDR1 WNHNN and CDR2 SYGVQD (reference sequence). The CDR3 loop is CASRVRDRCEQYF.

The V gene is TRBV10-3, the J gene TRBJ2-5; the TCRdb call, TRBD2, lacks DNA for checking. Germline CDR1 and CDR2: ENHRY and SYGVKD. The CDR3 is 15 amino acids. The CDR3: CAISSSGLAGETQYF.

The chain couples TRBV7-9 to TRBJ1-6. The CDR3 spans 15 residues. Per germline, CDR1 SEHNR and CDR2 FQNEAQ (reference sequence). The CDR3 spells CASSPSLIDNSPLHF.

The V and J genes are TRBV7-9 and TRBJ2-7; the TRBD1 assignment by TCRdb is unverifiable without DNA. This CDR3 region has 20 residues. CDR1 is SEHNR and CDR2 is FQNEAQ in the germline V gene (reference sequence). This CDR3 reads CASSLGGPRGRRPSSYEQYF. Full variable domain (outside the CDR3, taken from reference TRBV7-9 and TRBJ2-7): DTGVSQNPRHKITKRGQNVTFRCDPISEHNRLYWYRQTLGQGPEFLTYFQNEAQLEKSRLLSDRFSAERPKGSFSTLEIQRTEQGDSAMYLCASSLGGPRGRRPSSYEQYFGPGTRLTVT.

The chain is built from TRBV28 and TRBJ2-1; TCRdb indicates TRBD2, and absent DNA this call remains unverified. The CDR3 is 16 amino acids. Germline assignment: CDR1 MDHEN and CDR2 SYDVKM. CDR3 sequence: CASSHIAGGVDNEQFF.

The rearrangement links TRBV4-1 to TRBJ2-7. Germline loops: CDR1 MGHRA, CDR2 YSYEKL. The CDR3 is made up of 12 amino acids. The CDR3 region is CASSGVSYEQYF.

The chain joins TRBV7-9 to TRBJ1-5; absent DNA, TCRdb's TRBD1 call cannot be checked. CDR3 length: 15 amino acids. CDR1 is SEHNR and CDR2 is FQNEAQ in the germline V gene (reference sequence). The CDR3: CASSHGAGSNQPQHF.

The V gene is TRBV5-6, the J gene TRBJ2-7; with no DNA, the TCRdb D assignment of TRBD1 cannot be verified. Germline CDR1 reads SGHDT; CDR2 reads YYEEEE. The CDR3 is made up of 17 amino acids. CDR3 loop: CASSFGTGAPSTYEQYF.